Presented here are 19 T cell receptor beta chains from one specimen sequenced in a study of cytomegalovirus exposure and HLA in healthy donors. 60 Vbeta and 13 Jbeta primers were used in PCR. Sequencing used immunoSEQ multiplex PCR; TCRdb keeps in-frame clones, though not all of them. The data show over 150,000 clones, 80% to 90% seen once. Sequencing input: PBMCs. These receptor sequences come from a girl aged 5-17 years in good health and CMV-seropositive.

This chain links TRBV14 with TRBJ1-2, with 9 bases that match TRBD1. CDR3 length: 14 residues. Looked up from germline, CDR1 is SGHDN and CDR2 is FVKESK. V was pared by 4 bases and J by 5 bases, with 5 bases of the junction left unmatched. The CDR3 loop reads CASSLTGGAYGYTF. The CDR3 bases are TGTGCCAGCAGCCTCACAGGGGGCGCATATGGCTACACCTTC.

This clone is a singleton in its sample. The chain joins TRBV11-1 to TRBJ2-1; D perhaps matches TRBD1 (5 bases). Germline loops: CDR1 SGHAT, CDR2 FQDESV (reference sequence). There are 11 residues in the CDR3. V lost 7 bases and J 8 bases, leaving 9 bases between the germline ends. CDR3 in amino acids: CASNAGYEQFF. As DNA, the CDR3 is TGTGCCAGCAACGCAGGGTATGAGCAGTTCTTC. The full variable domain, in which reference TRBV11-1 and TRBJ2-1 provide the parts outside the CDR3, is EAEVAQSPRYKITEKSQAVAFWCDPISGHATLYWYRQILGQGPELLVQFQDESVVDDSQLPKDRFSAERLKGVDSTLKIQPAELGDSAMYLCASNAGYEQFFGPGTRLTVL.

A note on this clone: This CDR3 is also generated by other DNA sequences in the sample. The genes are TRBV11-2 and TRBJ1-1, with D unclear. The CDR3 extends over 13 amino acids. The germline gives CDR1 SGHAT, CDR2 FQNNGV. V was cut by 5 bases and J by 1 base, with 8 bases left in between. The CDR3 coding sequence is TGTGCCAGCAGCCCTGGAGGGAACACTGAAGCTTTCTTT. This translates into CASSPGGNTEAFF. Variable domain in full (rest from reference TRBV11-2 and TRBJ1-1): EAGVAQSPRYKIIEKRQSVAFWCNPISGHATLYWYQQILGQGPKLLIQFQNNGVVDDSQLPKDRFSAERLKGVDSTLKIQPAKLEDSAVYLCASSPGGNTEAFFGQGTRLTVV.

The J gene is TRBJ1-2, the V gene TRBV2; D might be TRBD1 (5 bases). V lost 1 base to trimming and J lost 8 bases, with 14 bases between them. Germline V lookup: CDR1 SNHLY, CDR2 FYNNEI. The CDR3 length is 14 residues. In DNA, the CDR3 is TGTGCCAGCAGTGAAGTTGGGGCGGTCGACGGCTACACCTTC. This gives the protein CASSEVGAVDGYTF.

V is TRBV30 and J is TRBJ1-1, with TRBD1 matching 7 bases. The germline V gene has CDR1 GTSNPN and CDR2 SVGIG (reference sequence). Losses at the gene ends were 7 bases for V and 0 bases for J; bases not matched to a gene: 11. The length of the CDR3 is 15 residues. The CDR3 loop is CAYTTGQTMNTEAFF. The CDR3, as DNA: TGTGCCTATACAACGGGACAGACTATGAACACTGAAGCTTTCTTT.

V is TRBV30 and J is TRBJ2-7; tentatively, D is TRBD1 (5 bases). The germline CDR1 and CDR2 sequences are GTSNPN and SVGIG (reference sequence). Trimming took off 1 base at V and 0 bases at J, with 13 bases between the two ends. The CDR3 spans 15 residues. The CDR3 loop is CAWSALRTPSYEQYF. In nucleotides, the CDR3 is TGTGCCTGGAGTGCCCTTCGGACACCCTCCTACGAGCAGTACTTC.

The chain joins TRBV7-3 to TRBJ2-3, with 9 bases identical to TRBD2. This CDR3 region has 14 residues. J lost 1 base, V lost 5 bases, and 1 base had no gene match. Germline values: CDR1 SGHTA, CDR2 FQGTGA. Here the CDR3 reads CASSRTSGTDTQYF. DNA of the CDR3: TGTGCCAGCAGCCGGACTAGCGGCACAGATACGCAGTATTTT.

The rearrangement uses TRBV18 and TRBJ1-4, with D hard to call. The CDR3 runs to 15 residues. Germline lookup yields CDR1 KGHSH and CDR2 LQKENI. V was clipped by 3 bases and J by 0 bases, with 8 bases between them. CDR3 DNA: TGTGCCAGCTCACCCCGACGGGCAACTAATGAAAAACTGTTTTTT. Protein sequence: CASSPRRATNEKLFF. The full variable domain, completed using reference TRBV18 and TRBJ1-4, is NAGVMQNPRHLVRRRGQEARLRCSPMKGHSHVYWYRQLPEEGLKFMVYLQKENIIDESGMPKERFSAEFPKEGPSILRIQQVVRGDSAAYFCASSPRRATNEKLFFGSGTQLSVL.

V and J are TRBV27 and TRBJ1-3; D not resolved. Trimming removed 6 bases from V and 8 bases from J, with 14 bases in between. Germline loops: CDR1 MNHEY, CDR2 SMNVEV (reference sequence). The CDR3 sequence is 13 residues long. The CDR3 here is CASRGRARHTIYF. In DNA form, the CDR3 reads TGTGCCAGCAGGGGGAGGGCTAGGCACACCATATATTTT.

The chain recombines TRBV6-1 with TRBJ1-3; D is undetermined. The ends were cut back, 1 base at V and 9 bases at J, with 16 bases in the middle. Germline V CDR1 and CDR2: MNHNS, SASEGT. CDR3 length: 15 residues. DNA of the CDR3: TGTGCCAGCAGTGAAGGTTCTTCAGGCCCCAGCACCATATATTTT. Encoded protein: CASSEGSSGPSTIYF.

V and J are TRBV7-3 and TRBJ2-1, with 7 bases that match TRBD2. With 1 base clipped from V and 0 bases from J, the junction kept 12 bases outside the gene matches. CDR3 length: 19 residues. In germline, CDR1 is SGHTA, CDR2 FQGTGA. The CDR3 spells CASSLIGFEAGSSYNEQFF. The CDR3 DNA reads TGTGCCAGCAGCTTAATCGGGTTCGAAGCGGGGAGCTCCTACAATGAGCAGTTCTTC. The variable domain in full, completed from reference TRBV7-3 and TRBJ2-1, reads GAGVSQTPSNKVTEKGKYVELRCDPISGHTALYWYRQSLGQGPEFLIYFQGTGAADDSGLPNDRFFAVRPEGSVSTLKIQRTERGDSAVYLCASSLIGFEAGSSYNEQFFGPGTRLTVL.

V is TRBV6-1 and J is TRBJ2-7; possible D gene TRBD1, 6 bases. There are 14 residues in the CDR3. Trimming shortened V by 3 bases and J by 3 bases, and 12 bases separated the two germline ends. Germline CDR1 and CDR2: MNHNS and SASEGT. CDR3 sequence reads: CASSDRDNLYEQYF. As DNA, the CDR3 is TGTGCCAGCAGTGATAGGGACAACCTCTACGAGCAGTACTTC.

Here the CDR3 reads CASSPPGLAGGLEQYF. The CDR3 DNA reads as TGTGCCAGCTCACCTCCCGGACTAGCGGGGGGGCTCGAGCAGTACTTC. J is TRBJ2-7 and V is TRBV18; 15 bases agree with TRBD2. With V trimmed by 3 bases and J by 6 bases, 6 bases remained unmatched. CDR1 and CDR2 (germline): KGHSH, LQKENI. The CDR3 consists of 16 residues.

The chain recombines TRBV2 with TRBJ2-1, with TRBD1 identical over 8 bases. Germline values: CDR1 SNHLY, CDR2 FYNNEI. This CDR3 spans 14 amino acids. Unmatched junction bases numbered 6, after V lost 4 bases and J lost 7 bases. As DNA, the CDR3 is TGTGCCAGCAGTGCACAGGGGGTTGGTAATGAGCAGTTCTTC. Protein sequence: CASSAQGVGNEQFF.

The V gene is TRBV2, the J gene TRBJ1-6; 10 bases map to TRBD1. CDR1 is SNHLY and CDR2 is FYNNEI in the germline V gene. With V trimmed by 5 bases and J by 9 bases, 4 bases remained unmatched. CDR3 length: 14 residues. The CDR3 reads CASSRDRGSSPLHF. For the CDR3, the DNA is TGTGCCAGCAGTAGGGACAGGGGAAGTTCACCCCTCCACTTT.

The V call is TRBV29-1, the J call TRBJ1-5; no reliable D call. The germline V and J ends were trimmed by 7 bases and 1 base, with 5 bases remaining between them. Germline V gene data show CDR1 as SQVTM and CDR2 as ANQGSEA. This CDR3 contains 11 residues. CDR3 amino acids: CSAGSNQPQHF. CDR3 in DNA: TGCAGCGCAGGAAGCAATCAGCCCCAGCATTTT. Full variable domain (remainder filled in from reference TRBV29-1 and TRBJ1-5): SAVISQKPSRDICQRGTSLTIQCQVDSQVTMMFWYRQQPGQSLTLIATANQGSEATYESGFVIDKFPISRPNLTFSTLTVSNMSPEDSSIYLCSAGSNQPQHFGDGTRLSIL.

This clone was picked up one time. This chain uses TRBV7-9 with TRBJ1-4, with D tentatively TRBD1 (5 bases). The CDR3 contains 16 residues. In germline, CDR1 is SEHNR, CDR2 FQNEAQ (reference sequence). Trimming pared 2 bases from V and 4 bases from J, leaving 14 bases between. This CDR3 reads CASSLPRQSFNEKLFF. The DNA of the CDR3 is TGTGCCAGCAGCTTACCTCGACAGAGCTTTAATGAAAAACTGTTTTTT. Combining the CDR3 with reference TRBV7-9 and TRBJ1-4 gives the whole variable domain DTGVSQNPRHKITKRGQNVTFRCDPISEHNRLYWYRQTLGQGPEFLTYFQNEAQLEKSRLLSDRFSAERPKGSFSTLEIQRTEQGDSAMYLCASSLPRQSFNEKLFFGSGTQLSVL.

The CDR3 sequence is CASSVGRGQETQYF. CDR3 nucleotides: TGTGCCAGCAGCGTAGGGCGGGGGCAAGAGACCCAGTACTTC. The gene calls are TRBV9 and TRBJ2-5; 7 positions agree with TRBD2. With 0 bases clipped from V and 2 bases from J, the junction kept 1 base outside the gene matches. From germline, CDR1 is SGDLS and CDR2 YYNGEE. The CDR3 runs 14 residues.

V usage is TRBV6-6 and J usage is TRBJ2-2; 9 positions match TRBD1. The CDR3 totals 16 residues. The germline gives CDR1 MNHNY, CDR2 SVGAGI (reference sequence). V shed 5 bases, J shed 5 bases, and the junction held 9 bases outside the gene matches. CDR3 amino acids: CASSASDRGNTGELFF. CDR3 in DNA: TGTGCCAGCAGTGCCTCGGACAGGGGCAATACCGGGGAGCTGTTTTTT.